What follows are 21 T cell receptor beta chains derived from one specimen sequenced in a study of human thymus T cells. Data came from immunoSEQ multiplex PCR; TCRdb stores just in-frame clones and leaves some out. The repertoire has about 60,000 clones, 94% of them found once; the top ten carry roughly 5.7%. Sequenced: blood. The receptor source for this set is a boy under three years old with a congenital heart defect but otherwise immunologically healthy.

The chain has TRBV27 and TRBJ1-2; maybe TRBD1 (5 bases). CDR3 length: 13 amino acids. Germline CDR1 reads MNHEY; CDR2 reads SMNVEV (reference sequence). With 4 bases removed from V and 5 bases from J, the gap between germline ends came to 11 bases. Here the CDR3 reads CASSSGTAYGYTF. CDR3 bases: TGTGCCAGCAGTTCTGGGACGGCGTATGGCTACACCTTC.

The rearrangement links TRBV14 to TRBJ2-5; 7 bases are shared with TRBD2. Germline CDR1 SGHDN, CDR2 FVKESK. The CDR3 is made up of 16 amino acids. The V segment lost 3 bases and the J segment 2 bases; nucleotides outside the gene matches: 9. CDR3 sequence (DNA): TGTGCCAGCAGCCACGTAGCGGGCCTCCTACAAGAGACCCAGTACTTC. Its translation: CASSHVAGLLQETQYF.

A single count supports this clone. The CDR3 is CASSPGGMAGELFF. The CDR3, as DNA: TGTGCCAGCAGCCCGGGAGGAATGGCCGGGGAGCTGTTTTTT. The rearrangement uses TRBV9 and TRBJ2-2, with TRBD2 identical over 7 bases. CDR3 length: 14 amino acids. After removal of 4 bases from V and 6 bases from J, the junction contained 6 bases not matched to a gene. Germline CDR1 reads SGDLS; CDR2 reads YYNGEE.

The chain couples TRBV10-3 to TRBJ1-2; 9 bases are shared with TRBD1. The CDR3 totals 16 residues. The germline gives CDR1 ENHRY, CDR2 SYGVKD. The trim removed 7 bases at V and 2 bases at J, leaving 11 bases unmatched. This CDR3 is CAITPGQGVGNYGYTF. The CDR3 nucleotides read TGTGCCATCACCCCGGGACAGGGAGTAGGGAACTATGGCTACACCTTC.

V gene TRBV20-1 combines with J gene TRBJ2-7; maybe TRBD2 (5 bases). V was trimmed by 1 base and J by 7 bases, leaving 8 bases between them. The CDR3 totals 11 residues. Germline V gene data show CDR1 as DFQATT and CDR2 as SNEGSKA (reference sequence). The DNA for the CDR3 is TGCAGTGCTAGAGTTGGAGGAGAGCAGTACTTC. It codes for CSARVGGEQYF.

The chain combines TRBV20-1 with TRBJ2-7; the D is unclear. The germline V gene has CDR1 DFQATT and CDR2 SNEGSKA (reference sequence). Trimming left V 1 base short and J 5 bases short, with 6 bases between. The CDR3 covers 11 residues. As DNA, the CDR3 is TGCAGTGCTAGAGCCTTGAACGAGCAGTACTTC. Protein product: CSARALNEQYF.

The chain uses TRBV2 and TRBJ2-3; 12 bases are a match to TRBD2. Germline V lookup: CDR1 SNHLY, CDR2 FYNNEI. V lost 2 bases, J lost 6 bases, and 18 bases stayed unmatched. The CDR3 loop spans 20 amino acids. The CDR3 loop reads CASSERWLAGGRPGGDTQYF. Here the CDR3 DNA reads TGTGCCAGCAGTGAAAGGTGGCTAGCGGGAGGGCGTCCAGGGGGGGATACGCAGTATTTT.

This clone was observed a single time. The rearrangement uses TRBV10-3 and TRBJ1-1; D remains ambiguous. The CDR3 spans 13 residues. The germline gives CDR1 ENHRY, CDR2 SYGVKD. Trimming removed 1 base from V and 2 bases from J, with 5 bases in between. DNA for the CDR3: TGTGCCATCAGTGAGTTGGGTAACACTGAAGCTTTCTTT. This codes for CAISELGNTEAFF.

DNA of the CDR3: TGTGCCAGCAGCGTAGTCCGGACCGTTGACTATGGCTACACCTTC. This encodes CASSVVRTVDYGYTF. The chain combines TRBV9 with TRBJ1-2, with unresolved D. The V end lost 0 bases, the J end lost 3 bases, and 12 bases lay between the germline ends. CDR3 length equals 15 residues. CDR1 SGDLS and CDR2 YYNGEE come from the germline V gene. Full variable domain (outside the CDR3, taken from reference TRBV9 and TRBJ1-2): DSGVTQTPKHLITATGQRVTLRCSPRSGDLSVYWYQQSLDQGLQFLIQYYNGEERAKGNILERFSAQQFPDLHSELNLSSLELGDSALYFCASSVVRTVDYGYTFGSGTRLTVV.

The CDR3 spells CATRKGLLNTGELFF. Written as DNA, the CDR3 is TGTGCCACTCGAAAGGGGTTATTGAACACCGGGGAGCTGTTTTTT. The V call is TRBV27, the J call TRBJ2-2, with a possible D match to TRBD1 (5 bases). Deletions cut 10 bases from V and 1 base from J, with 16 bases between. Germline V gives CDR1 MNHEY, CDR2 SMNVEV (reference sequence). This CDR3 has 15 amino acids.

J is TRBJ2-7 and V is TRBV27; D is unresolved. Germline CDR1 and CDR2: MNHEY and SMNVEV (reference sequence). This CDR3 is built from 10 residues. Trimming cost V 9 bases and J 0 bases, with 3 bases left between them. The DNA of the CDR3 is TGTGCCAGTTACTCCTACGAGCAGTACTTC. This encodes CASYSYEQYF.

This CDR3 is CASTLPRSSYEQYF. CDR3 sequence (DNA): TGCGCCAGCACCTTACCCCGATCCTCGTACGAGCAGTACTTC. The gene calls are TRBV10-1 and TRBJ2-7, with D hard to call. From germline, CDR1 is WNHNN and CDR2 SYGVQD (reference sequence). V was clipped by 7 bases and J by 4 bases, with 17 bases between them. There are 14 residues in the CDR3.

This clone was seen a handful of times. The gene calls are TRBV2 and TRBJ1-4; TRBD1 might be the D (6 bases). The germline V gene has CDR1 SNHLY and CDR2 FYNNEI. The CDR3 consists of 10 residues. The V end lost 7 bases, the J end lost 14 bases, and 11 bases lay between the germline ends. CDR3 residues: CASKGQMLFF. The CDR3 DNA follows: TGTGCCAGCAAGGGACAAATGCTGTTTTTT.

V usage is TRBV21-1 and J usage is TRBJ1-4; TRBD1 is taken as the D call from the table, unchecked against the DNA. TRBV21-1 is designated a pseudogene. CDR3 length equals 14 residues. The CDR3 DNA is TGTGCCAGCAGGAGGGACAGGGATAATGAAAAACTGTTTTTT. This encodes CASRRDRDNEKLFF.

V is TRBV19 and J is TRBJ2-7; the match to TRBD2 covers 10 bases. The CDR3 loop spans 16 amino acids. Germline-derived CDR1 and CDR2 are LNHDA and SQIVND (reference sequence). The V and J ends lost 1 base and 3 bases, in that order; junction bases with no gene match: 6. The CDR3 region is CASSIGTGTSVYEQYF. The CDR3 region has the DNA TGTGCCAGTAGTATAGGAACCGGGACTAGCGTCTACGAGCAGTACTTC.

The rearrangement joins TRBV2 to TRBJ1-2, with D perhaps TRBD1 (6 bases). In germline, CDR1 is SNHLY, CDR2 FYNNEI. There are 15 residues in the CDR3. The V and J ends lost 2 bases and 0 bases respectively, with 10 bases between them. The CDR3 protein is CASSERRGPNYGYTF. CDR3 DNA: TGTGCCAGCAGTGAACGCCGGGGGCCTAACTATGGCTACACCTTC.

CDR3 nucleotide sequence: TGTGCCTGGAGTGTATGGCAGGGGGCATATGGCTACACCTTC. Amino acid sequence: CAWSVWQGAYGYTF. The chain links TRBV30 to TRBJ1-2; 8 nucleotides match TRBD1. V lost 0 bases, J lost 5 bases, and 5 bases stayed unmatched. The CDR3 extends over 14 amino acids. The germline V gene encodes CDR1 GTSNPN and CDR2 SVGIG (reference sequence).

CDR3 bases: TGTGCCACCAGCAGGGTCCTAGCGGGAGGGGGTGAGCAGTACTTC. Translating gives CATSRVLAGGGEQYF. The chain is built from TRBV15 and TRBJ2-7; 12 bases fit TRBD2. Germline CDR1 LNHNV, CDR2 YYDKDF (reference sequence). The CDR3 has 15 amino acids. The trim removed 3 bases at V and 7 bases at J, leaving 7 bases unmatched.

The chain is built from TRBV27 and TRBJ2-1; D is unclear. Trimming took off 5 bases at V and 0 bases at J, with 5 bases between the two ends. The CDR3 is 13 amino acids. Germline V lookup: CDR1 MNHEY, CDR2 SMNVEV (reference sequence). The CDR3 loop is CASSDSSYNEQFF. In DNA, the CDR3 is TGTGCCAGCAGTGATAGCTCCTACAATGAGCAGTTCTTC.

The V gene is TRBV18, the J gene TRBJ1-3, with D tentatively TRBD1 (6 bases). Germline values: CDR1 KGHSH, CDR2 LQKENI. The ends were cut back, 6 bases at V and 2 bases at J, with 17 bases in the middle. CDR3 length: 16 residues. In DNA, the CDR3 is TGTGCCAGCTCGCTATTGGACAGTGAGACTGGAAACACCATATATTTT. Its translation: CASSLLDSETGNTIYF.

The rearrangement uses TRBV28 and TRBJ1-4; possible D gene TRBD1, 5 bases. The V gene's germline CDR1 is MDHEN and CDR2 SYDVKM. V was pared by 6 bases and J by 10 bases, with 15 bases between. This CDR3 has 13 amino acids. The CDR3 region is CASSPPNGGKLFF. CDR3 DNA sequence: TGTGCCAGCAGCCCTCCTAATGGGGGAAAACTGTTTTTT.